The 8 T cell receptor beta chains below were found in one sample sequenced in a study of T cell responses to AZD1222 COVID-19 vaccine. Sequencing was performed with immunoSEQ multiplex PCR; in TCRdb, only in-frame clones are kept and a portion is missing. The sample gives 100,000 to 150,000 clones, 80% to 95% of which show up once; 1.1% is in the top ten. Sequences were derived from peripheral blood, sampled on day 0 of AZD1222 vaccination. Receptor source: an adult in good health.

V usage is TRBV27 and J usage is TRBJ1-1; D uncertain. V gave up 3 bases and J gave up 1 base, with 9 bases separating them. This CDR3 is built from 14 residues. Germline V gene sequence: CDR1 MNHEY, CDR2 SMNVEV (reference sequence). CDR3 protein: CASSLEQSNTEAFF. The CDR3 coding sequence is TGTGCCAGCAGTTTGGAACAGTCGAACACTGAAGCTTTCTTT.

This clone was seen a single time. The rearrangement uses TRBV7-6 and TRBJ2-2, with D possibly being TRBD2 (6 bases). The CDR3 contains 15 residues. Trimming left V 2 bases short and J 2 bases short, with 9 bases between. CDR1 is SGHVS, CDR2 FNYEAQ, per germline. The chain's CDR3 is CASSLLGGNTGELFF. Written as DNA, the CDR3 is TGTGCCAGCAGCTTATTGGGGGGAAACACCGGGGAGCTGTTTTTT.

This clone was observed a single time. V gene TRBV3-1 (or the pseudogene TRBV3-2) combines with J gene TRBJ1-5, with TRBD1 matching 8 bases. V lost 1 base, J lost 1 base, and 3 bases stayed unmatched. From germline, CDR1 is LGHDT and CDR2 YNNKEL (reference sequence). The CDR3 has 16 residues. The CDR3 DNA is TGTGCCAGCAGCCAAGGGACAGGGTGGAGCAATCAGCCCCAGCATTTT. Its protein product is CASSQGTGWSNQPQHF.

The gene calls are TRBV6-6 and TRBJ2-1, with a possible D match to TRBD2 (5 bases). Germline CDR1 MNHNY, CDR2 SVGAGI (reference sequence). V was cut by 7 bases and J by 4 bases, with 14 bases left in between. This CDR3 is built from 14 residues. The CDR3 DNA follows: TGTGCCAGCACCTCCTACGAGGGTTACAATGAGCAGTTCTTC. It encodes CASTSYEGYNEQFF.

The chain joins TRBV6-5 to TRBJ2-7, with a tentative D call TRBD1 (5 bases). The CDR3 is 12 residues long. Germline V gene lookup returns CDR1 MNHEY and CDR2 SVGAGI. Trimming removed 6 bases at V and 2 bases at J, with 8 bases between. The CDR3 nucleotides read TGTGCCAGCAGAGCGACAGCCTACGAGCAGTACTTC. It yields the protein CASRATAYEQYF.

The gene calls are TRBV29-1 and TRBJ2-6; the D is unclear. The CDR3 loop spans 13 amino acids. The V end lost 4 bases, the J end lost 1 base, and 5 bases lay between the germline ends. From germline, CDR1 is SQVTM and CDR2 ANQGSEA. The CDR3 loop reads CSVVGSGANVLTF. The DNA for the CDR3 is TGCAGCGTTGTCGGATCTGGGGCCAACGTCCTGACTTTC.

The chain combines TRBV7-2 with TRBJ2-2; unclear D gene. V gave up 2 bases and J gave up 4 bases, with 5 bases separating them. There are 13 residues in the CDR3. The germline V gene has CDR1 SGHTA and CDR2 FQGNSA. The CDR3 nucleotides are TGTGCCAGCAGCTTATGGGGCACCGGGGAGCTGTTTTTT. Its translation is CASSLWGTGELFF.

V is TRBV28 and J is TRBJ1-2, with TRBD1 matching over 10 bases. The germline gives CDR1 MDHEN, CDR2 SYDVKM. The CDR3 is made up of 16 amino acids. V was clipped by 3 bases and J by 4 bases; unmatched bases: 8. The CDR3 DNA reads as TGTGCCAGCAGTTTGACAGGGGGCGCGGGTCCCTATGGCTACACCTTC. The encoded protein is CASSLTGGAGPYGYTF.